The 20 T cell receptor beta chains listed next were all sequenced from one sample in a study of blood T cell repertoires in COVID-19 (dated by TCRdb to 2018 to 2021). The method was the immunoSEQ multiplex PCR assay. Entries here come from immuneACCESS through TCRdb and include only in-frame sequences with V and J called. Some clones fail to appear in such tables; in the studies checked, an unresolved V gene covers under half of the shortfall, and the cause of the remainder is unknown. This sample holds some 490,000 clones; more than 85% were observed only once. Roughly 8% of the sample goes to the ten largest clones. Sequencing used PBMCs or T cells enriched from blood (not recorded which). These receptors were collected from a woman in her sixties or seventies who had recovered from COVID-19.

The genes are TRBV5-7 and TRBJ1-1, with unresolved D. TRBV5-7 is an ORF; its function is uncertain. The V gene lost 1 base and the J gene lost 1 base, with 11 bases spanning the gap. The CDR3 loop spans 15 amino acids. CDR3 protein: CASSLFGFPNTEAFF. The CDR3 DNA is TGTGCCAGCAGCTTGTTCGGTTTCCCGAACACTGAAGCTTTCTTT.

J is TRBJ2-2 and V is TRBV4-1; 11 bases fit TRBD2. J was trimmed by 4 bases and V by 4 bases; bases with no gene match: 2. This CDR3 has 15 residues. Germline CDR1 MGHRA, CDR2 YSYEKL. The CDR3 sequence is CASSRLAGITGELFF. As DNA, the CDR3 is TGCGCCAGCAGCCGACTAGCGGGGATCACCGGGGAGCTGTTTTTT.

This clone was counted a single time. The chain joins TRBV4-1 to TRBJ2-1; D is unresolved. The V end lost 2 bases, the J end lost 8 bases, and 16 bases lay between the germline ends. CDR1 and CDR2 from the germline V gene are MGHRA and YSYEKL. This CDR3 is built from 15 residues. The CDR3 nucleotides read TGCGCCAGCAGCCAATCTCGCTATGGGCCCGATGAGCAGTTCTTC. Protein product: CASSQSRYGPDEQFF.

The rearrangement joins TRBV11-2 to TRBJ1-1; 9 nucleotides agree with TRBD1. V lost 3 bases and J lost 1; bases outside the gene matches: 3. CDR3 length equals 15 residues. Germline CDR1 reads SGHAT; CDR2 reads FQNNGV. The CDR3 region has the DNA TGTGCCAGCAGCTTGGGACAGGGCCGGAACACTGAAGCTTTCTTT. Translated: CASSLGQGRNTEAFF. Together with reference TRBV11-2 and TRBJ1-1, the CDR3 gives the full variable domain: EAGVAQSPRYKIIEKRQSVAFWCNPISGHATLYWYQQILGQGPKLLIQFQNNGVVDDSQLPKDRFSAERLKGVDSTLKIQPAKLEDSAVYLCASSLGQGRNTEAFFGQGTRLTVV.

The gene calls are TRBV5-1 and TRBJ1-1; a possible D gene is TRBD1 (6 bases). CDR3 length: 13 residues. Germline CDR1 reads SGHRS; CDR2 reads YFSETQ. V shed 6 bases and J shed 1 base, with 10 bases lying between them. The CDR3 nucleotides are TGCGCCAGCAAGTTGGGGGCGAACACTGAAGCTTTCTTT. As protein: CASKLGANTEAFF.

The CDR3 region is CASSMGAGNEQYF. The CDR3 region has the DNA TGTGCCAGTAGTATGGGAGCAGGAAACGAGCAGTACTTC. This chain uses TRBV19 with TRBJ2-7; TRBD2 is a possible D gene (5 bases). CDR3 length equals 13 residues. V shed 3 bases and J shed 5 bases, with 11 bases lying between them. Germline CDR1 reads LNHDA; CDR2 reads SQIVND (reference sequence).

This clone was counted once. V is TRBV9 and J is TRBJ1-3, with D maybe TRBD1 (5 bases). V lost 6 bases, J lost 4 bases, and 8 bases lay in between. The germline V gene encodes CDR1 SGDLS and CDR2 YYNGEE. The CDR3 length is 12 residues. The CDR3 here is CASKGVGNTIYF. CDR3 coding DNA: TGTGCCAGCAAAGGGGTAGGAAACACCATATATTTT.

The chain is built from TRBV2 and TRBJ1-5; TRBD1 matches 7 bases. In germline, CDR1 is SNHLY, CDR2 FYNNEI. This CDR3 comprises 13 residues. J was trimmed by 5 bases and V by 7 bases; bases with no gene match: 5. This CDR3 is CASNRQGDQPQHF. Written as DNA, the CDR3 is TGTGCCAGCAATCGACAGGGTGATCAGCCCCAGCATTTT.

The chain links TRBV5-1 to TRBJ1-2, with a tentative D call TRBD1 (6 bases). The CDR3 is 15 amino acids. V was cut by 0 bases and J by 8 bases, with 17 bases left in between. Germline CDR1 reads SGHRS; CDR2 reads YFSETQ. The CDR3 DNA reads as TGCGCCAGCAGCTTGGACGGGGGGCGTCTCGGAGGCTACACCTTC. Translated, it gives CASSLDGGRLGGYTF.

V and J are TRBV3-1 (or the pseudogene TRBV3-2) and TRBJ2-3; D might be TRBD1 (6 bases). The germline V and J ends were trimmed by 1 base and 0 bases, with 17 bases remaining between them. Germline V gene data show CDR1 as LGHDT and CDR2 as YNNKEL (reference sequence). This CDR3 has 18 residues. The CDR3, as DNA: TGTGCCAGCAGCCAAGTGGGGGACACCTACTCTAGCACAGATACGCAGTATTTT. The encoded protein is CASSQVGDTYSSTDTQYF.

V is TRBV10-2 and J is TRBJ1-2, with 9 nucleotides matching TRBD1. The CDR3 loop spans 13 amino acids. Germline V gives CDR1 WSHSY, CDR2 SAAADI. Trimming at V came to 5 bases and at J to 4 bases, leaving 2 bases not matched to a gene. For the CDR3, the DNA is TGCGCCAGCAGTCCGACAGGGGGCTATGGCTACACCTTC. Protein: CASSPTGGYGYTF.

The chain links TRBV11-3 to TRBJ2-7; no reliable D call. Trimming removed 5 bases at V and 2 bases at J, with 13 bases between. The CDR3 spans 14 residues. CDR1 is SGHNT, CDR2 YENEEA, per germline. CDR3 DNA sequence: TGTGCCAGCAGCCCGTCGGCAGCGACCTACGAGCAGTACGTC. It translates to CASSPSAATYEQYV.

V and J are TRBV3-1 (or the pseudogene TRBV3-2) and TRBJ1-3; no reliable D call. Per germline, CDR1 LGHDT and CDR2 YNNKEL (reference sequence). The CDR3 is 15 residues long. With 5 bases removed from V and 1 base from J, the gap between germline ends came to 12 bases. The CDR3 here is CASSKTLSSGNTIYF. The CDR3 nucleotides read TGTGCCAGCAGCAAGACACTTTCGTCTGGAAACACCATATATTTT.

The rearrangement joins TRBV5-1 to TRBJ1-3; D remains ambiguous. CDR3 length: 15 residues. Germline CDR1 and CDR2: SGHRS and YFSETQ. V lost 3 bases, J lost 0 bases, and 10 bases lay in between. The CDR3 sequence is CASSSGEISGNTIYF. In nucleotides, the CDR3 is TGCGCCAGCAGCTCAGGCGAAATCTCTGGAAACACCATATATTTT.

The chain combines TRBV7-2 with TRBJ1-1, with a weak D call TRBD1 (5 bases). The length of the CDR3 is 15 residues. With 5 bases removed from V and 0 bases from J, the gap between germline ends came to 13 bases. Looked up from germline, CDR1 is SGHTA and CDR2 is FQGNSA. The CDR3 nucleotides read TGTGCCAGCAGCCGTGCCAAGGGGTTGAACACTGAAGCTTTCTTT. It translates to CASSRAKGLNTEAFF.

V is TRBV12-3 or TRBV12-4 and J is TRBJ2-7, with 9 bases identical to TRBD1. J was trimmed by 3 bases and V by 5 bases; bases with no gene match: 2. The CDR3 has 13 amino acids. CDR3 sequence: CASSRDRDYEQYF. The DNA of the CDR3 is TGTGCCAGCAGTCGGGACAGGGACTACGAGCAGTACTTC.

This chain uses TRBV10-2 with TRBJ2-3, with a tentative D call TRBD2 (7 bases). Germline-derived CDR1 and CDR2 are WSHSY and SAAADI. V lost 8 bases and J lost 4, with 19 bases in between. CDR3 length: 15 amino acids. CDR3 protein: CASFREGEGADTQYF. The CDR3 DNA follows: TGCGCCAGCTTCAGGGAGGGGGAGGGCGCAGATACGCAGTATTTT.

The V gene is TRBV6-6, the J gene TRBJ1-5; D not certain. This CDR3 is built from 14 residues. V was pared by 11 bases and J by 6 bases, with 20 bases between. Per the germline V gene, CDR1 is MNHNY and CDR2 is SVGAGI (reference sequence). The CDR3 reads CADTKTFSVQPQHF. The CDR3 DNA reads as TGTGCCGACACGAAGACCTTTTCGGTTCAGCCCCAGCATTTT.

This clone was seen just once. The CDR3 spells CASSSYSQGRNSPLHF. The CDR3 DNA is TGTGCCAGCAGTTCCTATTCACAGGGTAGGAATTCACCCCTCCACTTT. J is TRBJ1-6 and V is TRBV27; possible D gene TRBD1, 6 bases. With 4 bases removed from V and 7 bases from J, the gap between germline ends came to 17 bases. Germline CDR1 MNHEY, CDR2 SMNVEV (reference sequence). The CDR3 totals 16 residues.

V usage is TRBV5-4 and J usage is TRBJ2-2, with 9 bases lining up with TRBD2. This CDR3 spans 17 amino acids. Germline V gene lookup returns CDR1 SGHNT and CDR2 YYREEE (reference sequence). J lost 5 bases, V lost 3 bases, and 11 bases had no gene match. Here the CDR3 DNA reads TGTGCCAGCAGCTACACCCTTAGCGGGGGAAGAACCGGGGAGCTGTTTTTT. The encoded protein is CASSYTLSGGRTGELFF.